This entry lists 11 T cell receptor beta chains sequenced from one sample in a study of breast tumors, draining lymph nodes, adjacent tissues. One entry per CDR3 protein results from TCRdb running MiXCR on the multiplex PCR reads. The table includes some 100,000 distinct CDR3 sequences, over 20% detected once. Breast cancer patients provided tissue from their axillary draining lymph nodes. Source material: axillary lymph node tissue. These receptors all come from a female donor with breast cancer. Some clones in this sample may be carry-over from other donors' samples.

Many counts were recorded for this clonotype. This chain connects TRBV7-8 to TRBJ2-3; 8 bases are shared with TRBD1. J was trimmed by 1 base and V by 1 base; bases with no gene match: 1. The CDR3 covers 15 residues. The germline V gene encodes CDR1 SGHVS and CDR2 FQNEAQ. The CDR3 sequence is CASSLEDRGTDTQYF. The CDR3 region has the DNA TGTGCCAGCAGCTTAGAGGACAGGGGCACAGATACGCAGTATTTT.

This clonotype was seen ten or more times. V gene TRBV6-1 combines with J gene TRBJ1-5; a possible D gene is TRBD1 (6 bases). Per germline, CDR1 MNHNS and CDR2 SASEGT. The CDR3 sequence is 16 residues long. The V end was cut by 5 bases, the J end by 0 bases, with 14 bases between. The CDR3 bases are TGTGCCAGCAGTTACAGTCCAGGGGCTAGCAATCAGCCCCAGCATTTT. This encodes CASSYSPGASNQPQHF.

Notes on this clonotype: A read error may explain this, as a much larger clone is one base away. This chain joins TRBV4-1 and TRBJ2-1; D not resolved. Trimming removed 1 base at V and 12 bases at J, with 13 bases between. The germline gives CDR1 MGHRA, CDR2 YSYEKL. The CDR3 is made up of 13 amino acids. The CDR3 loop reads CASSQVRLDGQFF. The DNA for the CDR3 is TGCGCCAGCAGCCAAGTGAGGTTAGATGGGCAGTTCTTC.

Of note for this clonotype: A much larger clone lies one base from this, so it may be a read error. The V and J genes are TRBV3-1 and TRBJ2-7, with 8 bases that match TRBD1. Germline assignment: CDR1 LGHDT and CDR2 YNNKEL (reference sequence). There are 14 residues in the CDR3. V gave up 1 base and J gave up 2 bases; unmatched junction bases: 1. The CDR3: CASSQVQGAYEQYF. Written as DNA, the CDR3 is TGTGCCAGCAGCCAAGTACAGGGGGCCTACGAGCAGTACTTC.

On this clonotype itself: One base away lies a much larger clone, so this may be a sequencing read error. This chain joins TRBV28 and TRBJ2-7; D possibly uses TRBD1 or TRBD2 (5 bases each). The germline gives CDR1 MDHEN, CDR2 SYDVKM. CDR3 length: 16 residues. The V and J ends lost 6 bases and 3 bases respectively, with 21 bases between them. CDR3 residues: CASSYKTGTKHYEQYF. The CDR3, as DNA: TGTGCCAGCAGCTATAAAACCGGGACCAAACACTACGAGCAGTACTTC.

Regarding this clonotype: A read error may produce the germline difference seen at one junction end. The chain recombines TRBV9 with TRBJ2-5, with D possibly matching TRBD1 (5 bases). The CDR3 contains 13 residues. Germline-derived CDR1 and CDR2 are SGDLS and YYNGEE. The CDR3 is CASNVGVGETQYF. CDR3 bases: TGTGCCAGCAACGTAGGGGTGGGAGAGACCCAGTACTTC.

As for this clonotype: Since no conserved phenylalanine or tryptophan closes the CDR3, a read error is the likely cause. The rearrangement uses TRBV2 and TRBJ1-5; D may be TRBD1 (6 bases). Germline V CDR1 and CDR2: SNHLY, FYNNEI. This CDR3 spans 13 amino acids. V was clipped by 5 bases and J by 4 bases, with 9 bases between them. CDR3 DNA: TGTGCCAGCAGTTTGACAGGAAATCAGCCCCAGCATCTT. Protein sequence: CASSLTGNQPQHL.

Regarding this clonotype: It may be a read error: a sequence one base away is much more abundant. This rearrangement joins TRBV30 to TRBJ1-2, with 11 bases lining up with TRBD1. Germline-derived CDR1 and CDR2 are GTSNPN and SVGIG (reference sequence). The CDR3 sequence is 13 residues long. Trimming at V came to 5 bases and at J to 10 bases, leaving 9 bases not matched to a gene. CDR3 bases: TGTGCCTGGGCCACGGGGACAGGGGGTGACTACACCTTC. It yields the protein CAWATGTGGDYTF.

Notes on this clonotype: A much bigger clone sits one base away, suggesting this may be a read error. The chain couples TRBV25-1 to TRBJ2-5; D is unclear. The CDR3 contains 13 residues. Germline CDR1 and CDR2: MGHDK and SYGVNS. The CDR3 protein is CASEARLQETQCF. The CDR3 coding sequence is TGTGCCAGCGAGGCACGGCTGCAAGAGACCCAGTGCTTC.

The rearrangement links TRBV5-6 to TRBJ2-5, with 8 bases identical to TRBD2. From germline, CDR1 is SGHDT and CDR2 YYEEEE. V gave up 2 bases and J gave up 1 base; unmatched junction bases: 4. The CDR3 loop spans 15 amino acids. The CDR3 DNA is TGTGCCAGCAGCTTCTACACTAGCGGCCAAGAGACCCAGTACTTC. Translation: CASSFYTSGQETQYF.

The table lists this clonotype with many counts. The genes are TRBV5-1 and TRBJ2-1, with D hard to call. Per germline, CDR1 SGHRS and CDR2 YFSETQ. The CDR3 is 11 amino acids. The germline V and J ends were trimmed by 6 bases and 4 bases, with 5 bases remaining between them. The CDR3 nucleotides are TGCGCCAGCATGCTTTACAATGAGCAGTTCTTC. The encoded protein is CASMLYNEQFF.